These 13 T cell receptor beta chains share one sample of origin, sequenced in a study of T cells after posttransplantation cyclophosphamide. Cells defined as naive were viable CD3+CD4+ or CD3+CD8+ and CCR7+CD45RA+CD45RO-CD95-CD27+CD28+. Sequencing was performed with immunoSEQ multiplex PCR; in TCRdb, only in-frame clones are kept and a portion is missing. The table has tens of thousands of clones, 75% to 95% seen once; the top ten hold 0.1%. Sample: naive CD4+ T cells sorted from blood. The receptors stem from a man aged 25 to 40 in good health and a related stem cell transplant donor.

The CDR3 region is CAIGGASNQPQHF. The CDR3, as DNA: TGTGCCATCGGGGGGGCGAGCAATCAGCCCCAGCATTTT. This chain connects TRBV7-9 to TRBJ1-5, with D perhaps matching TRBD1 (6 bases). Trimming left V 10 bases short and J 1 base short, with 11 bases between. CDR1 and CDR2 from the germline V gene are SEHNR and FQNEAQ (reference sequence). The CDR3 covers 13 residues.

The chain recombines TRBV4-3 with TRBJ2-1; the match to TRBD1 covers 10 bases. The trim removed 3 bases at V and 5 bases at J, leaving 4 bases unmatched. This CDR3 region has 15 residues. CDR1 LGHNA and CDR2 YSLEER come from the germline V gene. Here the CDR3 DNA reads TGCGCCAGCAGCCATGAAGGACAGGGGGACAATGAGCAGTTCTTC. Translated, it gives CASSHEGQGDNEQFF.

The gene calls are TRBV7-2 and TRBJ2-7, with D hard to call. This CDR3 contains 14 residues. CDR1 and CDR2 (germline): SGHTA, FQGNSA. V lost 5 bases, J lost 0 bases, and 11 bases lay in between. The CDR3, as DNA: TGTGCCAGCAGCCCCCGCCCGAGCTCCTACGAGCAGTACTTC. Translated: CASSPRPSSYEQYF.

This rearrangement joins TRBV4-2 to TRBJ2-7, with TRBD2 matching 10 bases. The CDR3 loop spans 16 amino acids. J lost 3 bases, V lost 4 bases, and 9 bases had no gene match. The germline V gene encodes CDR1 LGHNA and CDR2 YNFKEQ. CDR3: CASSPKSVAGGYEQYF. CDR3 coding DNA: TGTGCCAGCAGCCCCAAATCGGTAGCGGGGGGCTACGAGCAGTACTTC.

The chain employs TRBV19 and TRBJ2-7, with 7 nucleotides matching TRBD2. This CDR3 has 11 residues. Looked up from germline, CDR1 is LNHDA and CDR2 is SQIVND (reference sequence). The junction had 5 bases not matched to a gene; V was cut back by 11 bases and J by 4 bases. The CDR3 DNA sequence: TGTGCCCAGTGGGGGGGTTACGAGCAGTACTTC. This translates into CAQWGGYEQYF.

This chain links TRBV5-1 with TRBJ2-5; 9 nucleotides match TRBD1. Germline CDR1 reads SGHRS; CDR2 reads YFSETQ. The CDR3 loop spans 15 amino acids. The V segment lost 4 bases and the J segment 5 bases; nucleotides outside the gene matches: 9. CDR3 DNA: TGCGCCAGCAGCCCCCCAGGACAGGGGCGGGAGACCCAGTACTTC. This gives the protein CASSPPGQGRETQYF.

This clone was seen only once. The chain is built from TRBV5-1 and TRBJ2-2; TRBD2 matches at 11 bases. V trimming: 0 bases; J trimming: 4 bases; junction bases outside the gene matches: 2. This CDR3 has 16 residues. CDR1 and CDR2 (germline): SGHRS, YFSETQ. CDR3 protein: CASSLGGTSGTGELFF. The CDR3 DNA follows: TGCGCCAGCAGCTTGGGGGGGACTAGCGGCACCGGGGAGCTGTTTTTT. Looking up the rest from reference TRBV5-1 and TRBJ2-2 gives the full variable domain: KAGVTQTPRYLIKTRGQQVTLSCSPISGHRSVSWYQQTPGQGLQFLFEYFSETQRNKGNFPGRFSGRQFSNSRSEMNVSTLELGDSALYLCASSLGGTSGTGELFFGEGSRLTVL.

The chain joins TRBV4-1 to TRBJ1-6, with no clear D. The CDR3 covers 14 residues. The V end was cut by 9 bases, the J end by 5 bases, with 14 bases between. The germline CDR1 and CDR2 sequences are MGHRA and YSYEKL. The CDR3 is CASGPALDNSPLHF. For the CDR3, the DNA is TGCGCCAGTGGGCCAGCCCTGGATAATTCACCCCTCCACTTT.

This clone appeared a single time. The V gene is TRBV2, the J gene TRBJ1-5; no firm D call. CDR1 SNHLY and CDR2 FYNNEI come from the germline V gene. The V end lost 2 bases, the J end lost 0 bases, and 2 bases lay between the germline ends. The CDR3 runs 13 residues. CDR3 in DNA: TGTGCCAGCAGTGAATATAGCAATCAGCCCCAGCATTTT. This codes for CASSEYSNQPQHF. The whole variable domain, remainder taken from reference TRBV2 and TRBJ1-5, is EPEVTQTPSHQVTQMGQEVILRCVPISNHLYFYWYRQILGQKVEFLVSFYNNEISEKSEIFDDQFSVERPDGSNFTLKIRSTKLEDSAMYFCASSEYSNQPQHFGDGTRLSIL.

V and J are TRBV5-1 and TRBJ2-2; TRBD2 is a possible D gene (6 bases). V shed 0 bases and J shed 6 bases, with 15 bases lying between them. This CDR3 region has 16 residues. Looked up from germline, CDR1 is SGHRS and CDR2 is YFSETQ. In nucleotides, the CDR3 is TGCGCCAGCAGCTTGGATAGGCCGGGAGCAGCCGGGGAGCTGTTTTTT. Protein: CASSLDRPGAAGELFF. The full variable domain, with the rest looked up from reference TRBV5-1 and TRBJ2-2, is KAGVTQTPRYLIKTRGQQVTLSCSPISGHRSVSWYQQTPGQGLQFLFEYFSETQRNKGNFPGRFSGRQFSNSRSEMNVSTLELGDSALYLCASSLDRPGAAGELFFGEGSRLTVL.

This clone has a single count. J is TRBJ2-1 and V is TRBV9; no firm D call. In germline, CDR1 is SGDLS, CDR2 YYNGEE. There are 13 residues in the CDR3. Deletions cut 0 bases from V and 9 bases from J, with 10 bases between. This CDR3 reads CASSVGLVSEQFF. In DNA, the CDR3 is TGTGCCAGCAGCGTAGGACTTGTTAGTGAGCAGTTCTTC.

DNA for the CDR3: TGTGCCAGCACCTCGGGACAGGACCGGCCTGGAAACACCATATATTTT. Its protein is CASTSGQDRPGNTIYF. The chain carries TRBV7-8 and TRBJ1-3; 8 bases are a match to TRBD1. The V gene's germline CDR1 is SGHVS and CDR2 FQNEAQ. The CDR3 sequence is 16 residues long. The trim removed 7 bases at V and 2 bases at J, leaving 10 bases unmatched.

The chain couples TRBV7-2 to TRBJ2-3; 8 bases fit TRBD1. J was trimmed by 0 bases and V by 5 bases; bases with no gene match: 7. From germline, CDR1 is SGHTA and CDR2 FQGNSA. The CDR3 loop spans 16 amino acids. The CDR3 protein is CASSPRTGRSTDTQYF. In DNA, the CDR3 is TGTGCCAGCAGCCCCAGGACAGGGCGGAGCACAGATACGCAGTATTTT.